These T cell receptor beta chains were read from a single sample in a study of tumor-infiltrating lymphocytes in primary liver carcinoma. TCRdb re-analysed the multiplex PCR reads in MiXCR, keeping a single row per CDR3 protein. Found here are some 87,000 distinct CDR3 sequences, 65% to 70% of them singletons; the top ten hold 27%. The sequenced sample was tumor-adjacent normal liver tissue. All receptors come from a man aged 35-49 years with primary liver carcinoma and hepatitis B virus infection. Both conserved end residues are part of each CDR3. D genes are given only for firm matches. Rows give clone size only sometimes, using once, few, many, or a class for an expanded clone.

clone size | D gene | J gene | V gene | CDR3 protein | CDR3 DNA
. | TRBD1 | TRBJ2-7 | TRBV4-1 | CASSPQGASYEQYF | TGCGCCAGCAGCCCCCAGGGGGCCTCCTACGAACAGTACTTC
. | TRBD1 | TRBJ2-7 | TRBV2 | CASSETLRTGSEQYF | TGTGCCAGCAGCGAGACTCTAAGGACAGGGAGCGAGCAGTACTTC
. | . | TRBJ2-1 | TRBV7-2 | CTSSRRSSSDNEQFF | TGTACCAGCAGCCGCCGATCTTCTAGCGACAATGAGCAGTTCTTC
many | TRBD2 | TRBJ2-7 | TRBV12-3/TRBV12-4 | CASSSSSGSSYEQYF | TGTGCCAGCAGCTCCTCTAGCGGGAGCTCCTACGAGCAGTACTTC
many | . | TRBJ1-2 | TRBV6-5 | CASSYSRTAPGDYTF | TGTGCCAGCAGTTACTCGAGGACAGCGCCCGGGGACTACACCTTC
. | . | TRBJ2-6 | TRBV11-2 | CTSSLGTVANVLTF | TGTACCAGCAGCTTAGGTACTGTGGCCAACGTCCTAACTTTC
many | . | TRBJ2-7 | TRBV6-1 | CASSRNEQYF | TGTGCCAGCAGTCGAAACGAGCAGTACTTC
. | TRBD2 | TRBJ2-3 | TRBV29-1 | CSVDNLAGGGRGDMQYF | TGCAGCGTTGACAATCTAGCGGGAGGTGGGAGGGGAGATATGCAGTATTTT
many | TRBD1 | TRBJ2-3 | TRBV29-1 | CSVEVQGLTQYF | TGCAGCGTTGAGGTACAGGGGCTTACGCAGTATTTT
once | . | TRBJ2-5 | TRBV11-2 | CGSRSRDSAHPKTQYF | TGTGGCAGCAGATCCAGGGACTCGGCCCACCCAAAGACCCAGTACTTC
. | . | TRBJ2-3 | TRBV6-1 | CASSEPAGGPYITDSQYF | TGTGCCAGCAGTGAACCAGCTGGCGGGCCGTATATCACAGATTCGCAGTATTTT
few | TRBD2 | TRBJ2-3 | TRBV5-1 | CASSSGLAGGRGTDTQYF | TGCGCCAGCAGCTCCGGACTAGCGGGAGGGAGGGGCACAGATACGCAGTATTTT
. | . | TRBJ2-3 | TRBV11-2 | CASSLGGDTDTQYF | TGTGCCAGCAGCTTAGGAGGAGACACAGATACACAGTATTTT
many | . | TRBJ1-2 | TRBV6-6 | CASLTASNYGYTF | TGTGCCAGCCTAACAGCTTCTAACTATGGCTACACCTTC
. | . | TRBJ2-3 | TRBV4-1 | CACSQDILALDAQYF | TGCGCCTGCAGCCAAGATATACTAGCTTTGGATGCGCAGTATTTT
. | . | TRBJ1-5 | TRBV6-1 | CASSQLAGLTTDTQHF | TGTGCCAGCAGTCAATTAGCAGGTTTAACCACAGATACACAGCATTTT
. | . | TRBJ2-1 | TRBV11-3 | CANSSRGSSNEQFF | TGTGCCAACAGCTCCCGGGGTAGCTCCAATGAGCAGTTCTTC
. | TRBD1 | TRBJ1-6 | TRBV4-1 | CASSQDWDRSGSPLHF | TGCGCCAGCAGCCAAGATTGGGACAGGAGCGGTTCACCCCTCCACTTT
. | TRBD2 | TRBJ2-5 | TRBV6-6 | CASSLAGMETPYF | TGTGCCAGCAGTTTAGCGGGAATGGAGACACCGTACTTC
. | TRBD1 | TRBJ2-5 | TRBV10-3 | CAISVDRGLETQYF | TGTGCCATCAGTGTGGACAGGGGACTGGAGACCCAGTACTTC
. | TRBD1 | TRBJ2-6 | TRBV6-5 | CAISLWTGMKAGANVLTF | TGTGCCATCAGTCTCTGGACAGGGATGAAAGCTGGAGCCAACGTCCTGACTTTC
. | . | TRBJ1-2 | TRBV5-1 | CASSLAQSFYGYTF | TGCGCCAGCAGCTTGGCACAGTCCTTCTATGGCTACACCTTC
. | TRBD2 | TRBJ2-1 | TRBV11-1 | CASNLGLAREVDNERFF | TGTGCCAGCAACCTGGGACTAGCGAGAGAAGTTGACAATGAGCGGTTCTTC
. | . | TRBJ1-1 | TRBV11-1 | CASSLRGGPRAFF | TGTGCCAGCAGCCTCCGGGGCGGCCCGAGGGCTTTCTTT
. | . | TRBJ1-2 | TRBV12-3/TRBV12-4 | CASILVEGGYGYTF | TGTGCCAGCATTTTAGTAGAGGGCGGCTATGGATACACCTTC
. | TRBD1 | TRBJ2-1 | TRBV6-1 | CASSEVPGQMGNEQLF | TGTGCCAGCAGTGAAGTCCCGGGACAGATGGGCAATGAACAGCTCTTC
. | . | TRBJ2-3 | TRBV30 | CAWSVGRYLSTDMQYF | TGTGCCTGGAGTGTAGGGAGGTACTTAAGCACAGATATGCAGTATTTT
. | . | TRBJ2-3 | TRBV4-2 | CASSQNGYGGSIDTQYF | TGTGCCAGCAGCCAAAATGGATACGGAGGGAGCATAGATACGCAGTATTTT
once | . | TRBJ2-5 | TRBV5-6 | CASRRKLANSGETQYF | TGTGCCAGTAGGCGTAAATTGGCTAATTCAGGGGAGACCCAGTACTTC
. | . | TRBJ2-1 | TRBV11-2 | CTTSLPSTASDEQFF | TGTACCACCAGCTTACCTTCGACAGCCTCCGATGAGCAGTTCTTC
. | . | TRBJ2-3 | TRBV11-2 | CASSPGYPSGTQYF | TGTGCCAGCAGCCCGGGCTACCCGTCAGGTACGCAGTATTTT